A selection of T cell receptor beta chains follows, all from one sample in a study of blood T cell repertoires in COVID-19. Data came from immunoSEQ multiplex PCR; TCRdb stores just in-frame clones and leaves some out. The sample lists 65,000 to 90,000 clones; about 90% were seen once. The sequenced sample was peripheral blood. The receptor source for this set is a human donor in a cohort sampled during active COVID-19. Each CDR3 is given with its conserved first and last residue. A D gene is named only where the DNA matches it firmly.

d_gene,len,j_gene,v_gene,CDR3aa,CDR3nt
TRBD1,14,TRBJ1-2,TRBV7-2,CASSSLQGGYGYTF,TGTGCCAGCAGCTCGTTACAGGGGGGCTATGGCTACACCTTC
-,14,TRBJ2-5,TRBV7-2,CASSLGAYQETQYF,TGTGCCAGCAGCTTAGGGGCTTACCAAGAGACCCAGTACTTC
-,14,TRBJ1-1,TRBV11-2,CASSLPPMNTEAFF,TGTGCCAGCAGCTTACCCCCCATGAACACTGAAGCTTTCTTT
-,14,TRBJ2-5,TRBV7-9,CASSSLGFQETQYF,TGTGCCAGCAGCAGCCTGGGCTTCCAAGAGACCCAGTACTTC
-,16,TRBJ1-2,TRBV6-2/TRBV6-3,CASSYSNRQWIYGYTF,TGTGCCAGCAGTTACTCGAATAGACAGTGGATCTATGGCTACACCTTC
-,14,TRBJ1-2,TRBV7-8,CASSTRTFNYGYTF,TGTGCCAGCAGCACCCGGACTTTTAACTATGGCTACACCTTC
-,13,TRBJ1-1,TRBV27,CASSWSRNTEAFF,TGTGCCAGCAGTTGGTCCAGAAACACTGAAGCTTTCTTT
-,16,TRBJ1-1,TRBV18,CASSPQSGTPNTEAFF,TGTGCCAGCTCACCGCAATCCGGGACACCGAACACTGAAGCTTTCTTT
-,14,TRBJ2-7,TRBV7-6,CASTDREAAYEQYF,TGTGCCAGCACCGACAGGGAGGCTGCCTACGAGCAGTACTTC
TRBD1,13,TRBJ1-1,TRBV7-9,CASSAGTGNEAFF,TGTGCCAGCAGCGCCGGGACAGGCAATGAAGCTTTCTTT